These 27 T cell receptor beta chains were sequenced from one sample in a study of T cells in Graves' hyperthyroidism and ophthalmopathy. The source material, RNA transcripts, was used to amplify TCR beta CDR3 regions. The study used the HTBI primer set for a first-round RT-PCR of the TCR CDR3. TCRdb itself ran the multiplex PCR reads through MiXCR, one entry per CDR3 protein. In the table there are 690,000 or so distinct CDR3 sequences, roughly a sixth of which are singletons. The specimen sequenced was blood. The receptors were gathered from a woman aged 50 to 65 with Graves' hyperthyroidism that later progressed to Graves' ophthalmopathy.

This clonotype came up a few times. The chain recombines TRBV9 with TRBJ2-1; TRBD2 might be the D (5 bases). The length of the CDR3 is 15 residues. V was shortened by 5 bases and J by 6 bases, with 18 bases between the two germline ends. Germline CDR1 reads SGDLS; CDR2 reads YYNGEE. CDR3 nucleotides: TGTGCCAGCAGTCCTGTACCGGGGTCGGTCAATGAGCAGTTCTTC. Protein sequence: CASSPVPGSVNEQFF.

There are many counts of this clonotype. One junction end does not reproduce the germline sequence, and a read error may be involved. V usage is TRBV7-7 and J usage is TRBJ2-5; D is perhaps TRBD2 (5 bases). CDR1 is SSHAT, CDR2 FNYEAQ, per germline (reference sequence). The CDR3 totals 13 residues. CDR3: CASSLEGGETQYF. CDR3 in DNA: TGTGCCAGCAGTTTAGAGGGCGGTGAGACCCAGTACTTC.

The genes are TRBV7-9 and TRBJ1-2; possibly TRBD1 for D (6 bases). Trimming stripped 3 bases from V and 7 bases from J, with 15 bases between. This CDR3 is built from 14 residues. The germline gives CDR1 SEHNR, CDR2 FQNEAQ (reference sequence). CDR3 loop: CASSLGAYKLGYTF. CDR3 DNA: TGTGCCAGCAGCTTGGGGGCCTACAAGCTTGGCTACACCTTC.

This clonotype was counted a few times. The chain has TRBV6-2 or TRBV6-3 and TRBJ1-1; D is perhaps TRBD1 (5 bases). CDR3 length: 12 amino acids. Per the germline V gene, CDR1 is MNHEY and CDR2 is SVGEGT. With 11 bases removed from V and 4 bases from J, the gap between germline ends came to 14 bases. The CDR3 nucleotides are TGTGCCGTCACCGGGGGGGGCACTGAAGCTTTCTTT. Translating it yields CAVTGGGTEAFF.

CDR3 amino acids: CASSLEGGQRNEQYF. The CDR3 DNA is TGTGCCAGCAGTCTGGAGGGCGGTCAAAGGAACGAGCAGTACTTC. The V gene is TRBV6-1, the J gene TRBJ2-7, with D tentatively TRBD2 (6 bases). Germline-derived CDR1 and CDR2 are MNHNS and SASEGT. This CDR3 comprises 15 residues. Trimming removed 5 bases at V and 5 bases at J, with 19 bases between.

There are a few counts of this clonotype. The V and J genes are TRBV5-4 and TRBJ2-2; 7 bases are a match to TRBD2. The CDR3 spans 16 residues. Germline CDR1 and CDR2: SGHNT and YYREEE (reference sequence). Losses at the gene ends were 0 bases for V and 1 base for J; bases not matched to a gene: 3. CDR3: CASSLGLAENTGELFF. CDR3 bases: TGTGCCAGCAGCTTGGGCCTAGCGGAGAACACCGGGGAGCTGTTTTTT.

V gene TRBV6-2 or TRBV6-3 combines with J gene TRBJ1-5, with D maybe TRBD1 (6 bases). Deletions cut 2 bases from V and 7 bases from J, with 18 bases between. This CDR3 is built from 16 residues. Per germline, CDR1 MNHEY and CDR2 SVGEGT. CDR3 sequence (DNA): TGTGCCAGCAGTTACACAATGGTCCAGGGGTGGCAGCCCCAGCATTTT. Translating it yields CASSYTMVQGWQPQHF.

The chain recombines TRBV7-3 with TRBJ2-5, with a weak D call TRBD1 (6 bases). V dropped 5 bases and J dropped 5 bases, with 12 bases sitting between them. The CDR3 has 13 residues. Germline-derived CDR1 and CDR2 are SGHTA and FQGTGA. Here the CDR3 DNA reads TGTGCCAGCAGCCACAGGGTATGCGAGACCCAGTACTTC. Its protein product is CASSHRVCETQYF.

The chain employs TRBV4-1 and TRBJ2-5; 8 nucleotides match TRBD2. The CDR3 is 16 amino acids. Germline V gives CDR1 MGHRA, CDR2 YSYEKL. Germline trimming cut 3 bases from V and 5 bases from J; bases unmatched to any gene: 11. The CDR3 nucleotides read TGCGCCAGCAGCCATTTAGCTCGGGGGGGCCTCGAGACCCAGTACTTC. Translated, it gives CASSHLARGGLETQYF.

This clonotype was counted at least ten times. CDR3 sequence (DNA): TGCGCCAGCAATTTGGGTAGCGGGGGTCTCGCCGTCGAGCAGTACTTC. Translation: CASNLGSGGLAVEQYF. The V and J genes are TRBV5-1 and TRBJ2-7; 9 bases map to TRBD2. Trimming removed 6 bases from V and 6 bases from J; junction bases left unmatched: 16. Germline V gene data show CDR1 as SGHRS and CDR2 as YFSETQ. This CDR3 comprises 16 residues.

The V and J genes are TRBV6-1 and TRBJ2-6, with TRBD2 matching over 7 bases. J lost 0 bases, V lost 5 bases, and 4 bases had no gene match. This CDR3 is built from 16 residues. The germline CDR1 and CDR2 sequences are MNHNS and SASEGT. The CDR3 bases are TGTGCCAGCAGTCTCGGGGGGACCTCTGGGGCCAACGTCCTGACTTTC. Translation: CASSLGGTSGANVLTF.

V usage is TRBV24-1 and J usage is TRBJ1-1, with no clear D. Per germline, CDR1 KGHDR and CDR2 SFDVKD. This CDR3 comprises 13 residues. V was cut by 1 base and J by 10 bases, with 12 bases left in between. DNA for the CDR3: TGTGCCACCAGTGATTTAAGGAGCCAACGAGCTTTCTTT. This sequence encodes CATSDLRSQRAFF.

Concerning this clonotype: One junction end does not reproduce the germline sequence, and a read error may be involved. The chain joins TRBV5-1 to TRBJ1-3; no firm D call. The CDR3 totals 15 residues. In germline, CDR1 is SGHRS, CDR2 YFSETQ. CDR3: CASSAERSSGNTIYF. DNA for the CDR3: TGTGCCAGCAGCGCAGAGAGGAGCTCTGGAAACACCATATATTTT.

This clonotype was seen at least ten times. The V call is TRBV18, the J call TRBJ1-4; D call uncertain. The CDR3 length is 14 residues. CDR1 is KGHSH and CDR2 is LQKENI in the germline V gene. The germline V and J ends were trimmed by 1 base and 1 base, with 4 bases remaining between them. DNA of the CDR3: TGTGCCAGCTCACCACAGGGAACTAATGAAAAACTGTTTTTT. Protein: CASSPQGTNEKLFF. The variable domain in full, with the rest retrieved from reference TRBV18 and TRBJ1-4, is NAGVMQNPRHLVRRRGQEARLRCSPMKGHSHVYWYRQLPEEGLKFMVYLQKENIIDESGMPKERFSAEFPKEGPSILRIQQVVRGDSAAYFCASSPQGTNEKLFFGSGTQLSVL.

This clonotype has ten or more counts. The rearrangement joins TRBV5-6 to TRBJ1-4; 7 positions match TRBD1. Germline loops: CDR1 SGHDT, CDR2 YYEEEE. The CDR3 has 13 amino acids. The trim removed 5 bases at V and 4 bases at J, leaving 2 bases unmatched. CDR3 DNA sequence: TGTGCCAGCAGTTGGGACAGTAATGAAAAACTGTTTTTT. Amino acids: CASSWDSNEKLFF.

The chain is built from TRBV5-1 and TRBJ2-7; tentative D call: TRBD1 (5 bases). The CDR3 spans 13 residues. Germline V lookup: CDR1 SGHRS, CDR2 YFSETQ. Trimming took off 4 bases at V and 5 bases at J, with 13 bases between the two ends. Written as DNA, the CDR3 is TGCGCCAGCAGCCCTCAGGGTTTCGACGAGCAGTACTTC. It is translated as CASSPQGFDEQYF.

The V gene is TRBV5-6, the J gene TRBJ2-5; 9 bases agree with TRBD1. CDR1 is SGHDT, CDR2 YYEEEE, per germline. This CDR3 comprises 15 residues. Germline trimming cut 4 bases from V and 1 base from J; bases unmatched to any gene: 5. CDR3 in amino acids: CASSRTGQGQETQYF. CDR3 DNA sequence: TGTGCCAGCAGCCGAACGGGACAGGGCCAAGAGACCCAGTACTTC.

This clonotype came up many times. CDR3 amino acids: CASRTVGDEQYF. The CDR3 DNA reads as TGTGCCAGCAGGACCGTCGGCGACGAGCAGTACTTC. The V call is TRBV2, the J call TRBJ2-7; no definite D call. Germline CDR1 is SNHLY and CDR2 is FYNNEI. Trimming cost V 6 bases and J 5 bases, with 11 bases left between them. The CDR3 has 12 residues.

The chain links TRBV29-1 to TRBJ1-1; D gene unclear. Trimming removed 3 bases at V and 7 bases at J, with 12 bases between. From germline, CDR1 is SQVTM and CDR2 ANQGSEA. This CDR3 is 12 amino acids long. The CDR3 region is CSVERSLDEAFF. CDR3 sequence (DNA): TGCAGCGTTGAGAGGAGCTTGGATGAAGCTTTCTTT.

The chain is built from TRBV19 and TRBJ2-1; tentatively, D is TRBD1 (6 bases). Germline assignment: CDR1 LNHDA and CDR2 SQIVND (reference sequence). V was clipped by 3 bases and J by 7 bases, with 13 bases between them. The CDR3 consists of 14 residues. CDR3 protein: CASSMLDSGNEQFF. For the CDR3, the DNA is TGTGCCAGTAGTATGCTGGACAGTGGAAATGAGCAGTTCTTC.

In its sample, this clonotype was seen a few times. The V gene is TRBV11-2, the J gene TRBJ1-1; D is uncertain. Trimming took 1 base from V and 0 from J, leaving 9 bases between them. The CDR3 runs 15 residues. Germline V gives CDR1 SGHAT, CDR2 FQNNGV. The CDR3, as DNA: TGTGCCAGCAGCTTAGTGAGGGCAATGAACACTGAAGCTTTCTTT. This sequence encodes CASSLVRAMNTEAFF.

The V and J genes are TRBV27 and TRBJ1-6; D ambiguous. CDR1 MNHEY and CDR2 SMNVEV come from the germline V gene (reference sequence). V was shortened by 10 bases and J by 6 bases, with 13 bases between the two germline ends. There are 13 residues in the CDR3. CDR3 sequence (DNA): TGTGCCACCACGACGTTCCCTAATTCACCCCTCCACTTT. The encoded protein is CATTTFPNSPLHF.

This clonotype occurred many times. The V and J genes are TRBV5-6 and TRBJ2-1; 7 positions match TRBD2. Germline V gives CDR1 SGHDT, CDR2 YYEEEE. V shed 6 bases, J shed 2 bases, and the junction held 5 bases outside the gene matches. The CDR3 runs to 14 residues. The CDR3 coding sequence is TGTGCCAGCACCCCTAGCGGCCCCTACAATGAGCAGTTCTTC. Its protein product is CASTPSGPYNEQFF. The full variable domain, with the rest looked up from reference TRBV5-6 and TRBJ2-1, is DAGVTQSPTHLIKTRGQQVTLRCSPKSGHDTVSWYQQALGQGPQFIFQYYEEEERQRGNFPDRFSGHQFPNYSSELNVNALLLGDSALYLCASTPSGPYNEQFFGPGTRLTVL.

This clonotype was picked up a small number of times. This chain connects TRBV12-5 to TRBJ2-1, with D perhaps matching TRBD1 or TRBD2 (6 bases each). Trimming pared 4 bases from V and 7 bases from J, leaving 14 bases between. The germline V gene encodes CDR1 LGHNT and CDR2 FRNRAP. CDR3 length equals 14 residues. This CDR3 reads CASGSSGGVNEQFF. CDR3 in DNA: TGTGCTAGTGGTTCCTCCGGGGGCGTTAATGAGCAGTTCTTC.

There are many counts of this clonotype. The chain links TRBV6-1 to TRBJ1-2, with TRBD1 matching over 7 bases. Trimming cost V 6 bases and J 4 bases; bases outside gene matches: 8. CDR3 size: 14 residues. Germline V gene lookup returns CDR1 MNHNS and CDR2 SASEGT. CDR3 protein: CASRQGTLFYGYTF. The CDR3 DNA is TGTGCCAGCAGACAGGGGACCCTTTTCTATGGCTACACCTTC.

In this sample, this clonotype turned up a few times. The chain recombines TRBV5-6 with TRBJ1-1, with D maybe TRBD1 (6 bases). Germline CDR1 reads SGHDT; CDR2 reads YYEEEE. The length of the CDR3 is 15 residues. V was clipped by 3 bases and J by 1 base, with 13 bases between them. The CDR3 sequence: CASSYPLTGNTEAFF. DNA of the CDR3: TGTGCCAGCAGCTACCCCTTGACAGGGAACACTGAAGCTTTCTTT.

In regard to this clonotype: A much larger clonotype is one base distant, so this may be a read error. This chain links TRBV6-1 with TRBJ2-2; D may correspond to TRBD1 or TRBD2 (5 bases each). Germline CDR1 and CDR2: MNHNS and SASEGT. Trimming took 6 bases from V and 7 from J, leaving 9 bases between them. This CDR3 region has 12 residues. The CDR3 region has the DNA TGTGCCAGCAGACGGGGCAGCGGGGAGCTGTTTTTT. Translated, it gives CASRRGSGELFF.